The sequence of this TCR beta chain was determined in a study of shared clonotypes between healthy human individuals. Overall study: CD8 memory received one plate per donor, CD8 naive two, CD4 memory three and CD4 naive three.

The V gene end was trimmed by 2 bases and the J gene end by 0 bases; junction bases not matched to a gene: 4. Germline V gives CDR1 KGHSH, CDR2 LQKENI. The CDR3 loop spans 16 amino acids. TCRdb keeps only in-frame clones here, not all; method: immunoSEQ multiplex PCR. The sample gives a few million clones, more than 80% of which show up once; under 0.15% is in the top ten. This TCR was sampled from a man younger than 30 in good health. Sequencing used naive CD4+ T cells sorted from blood. The subset denotes: CD45RA+ positively selected. V usage is TRBV18 and J usage is TRBJ2-1, with 7 bases lining up with TRBD2. The chain's CDR3 is CASSPFGGSSYNEQFF. Written as DNA, the CDR3 is TGTGCCAGCTCACCATTCGGGGGGAGCTCCTACAATGAGCAGTTCTTC. The whole variable domain, filled in from reference TRBV18 and TRBJ2-1, reads NAGVMQNPRHLVRRRGQEARLRCSPMKGHSHVYWYRQLPEEGLKFMVYLQKENIIDESGMPKERFSAEFPKEGPSILRIQQVVRGDSAAYFCASSPFGGSSYNEQFFGPGTRLTVL.